This entry lists 32 T cell receptor beta chains sequenced from one sample in a study of cytomegalovirus exposure and HLA in healthy donors. Generated by immunoSEQ multiplex PCR, the TCRdb table keeps only in-frame clones and is missing some. The sample has some 350,000 clones; around 90% are singletons. Sample: PBMCs. These receptors all stem from a woman aged 25 to 39 in good health and CMV-seropositive.

The rearrangement uses TRBV5-4 and TRBJ2-7; tentative D call: TRBD2 (5 bases). Trimming stripped 0 bases from V and 6 bases from J, with 10 bases between. CDR3 length: 13 amino acids. Germline V CDR1 and CDR2: SGHNT, YYREEE (reference sequence). CDR3 coding DNA: TGTGCCAGCAGCTTGGCGTTTAGCGTCGAGCAGTACTTC. Amino acid sequence: CASSLAFSVEQYF.

V is TRBV18 and J is TRBJ1-3; tentatively, D is TRBD1 (5 bases). Germline V gene data show CDR1 as KGHSH and CDR2 as LQKENI. The V end was cut by 4 bases, the J end by 8 bases, with 6 bases between. The CDR3 loop spans 11 amino acids. CDR3 loop: CASSLGDTIYF. Written as DNA, the CDR3 is TGTGCCAGCTCACTGGGGGACACCATATATTTT.

The CDR3 DNA follows: TGTGCCAGCAGCTTCAGAGGGGGAGAGACCCAGTACTTC. Translated, it gives CASSFRGGETQYF. The chain has TRBV13 and TRBJ2-5; a possible D gene is TRBD1 (6 bases). Per the germline V gene, CDR1 is PRHDT and CDR2 is FYEKMQ (reference sequence). The V gene lost 3 bases and the J gene lost 4 bases, with 9 bases spanning the gap. CDR3 length: 13 amino acids.

Concerning this clone itself: One end of the junction varies from germline; a read error may be responsible. The chain links TRBV5-6 to TRBJ2-5, with D perhaps being TRBD1 or TRBD2 (7 bases each). Per the germline V gene, CDR1 is SGHDT and CDR2 is YYEEEE. The CDR3 covers 17 residues. The DNA for the CDR3 is TGTGCCAGCGGGGAGGGGGCACCACAGGCCTACCAGGAGACCCAGTACTTC. Its translation: CASGEGAPQAYQETQYF.

The chain is built from TRBV30 and TRBJ2-7; 9 nucleotides line up with TRBD1. The CDR3 spans 14 residues. Germline assignment: CDR1 GTSNPN and CDR2 SVGIG (reference sequence). The V segment lost 2 bases and the J segment 5 bases; nucleotides outside the gene matches: 7. The CDR3 DNA reads as TGTGCCTGGAGTAAGGGACAGGGTAGCGACGAGCAGTACTTC. Protein sequence: CAWSKGQGSDEQYF.

The gene calls are TRBV5-4 and TRBJ2-7, with 8 bases identical to TRBD1. The CDR3 covers 14 residues. V shed 4 bases and J 3 bases; nucleotides not matched to a gene: 6. The germline V gene encodes CDR1 SGHNT and CDR2 YYREEE (reference sequence). This CDR3 reads CASSPGQALYEQYF. DNA for the CDR3: TGTGCCAGCAGCCCGGGACAGGCCCTCTACGAGCAGTACTTC.

The CDR3 sequence: CASQIEDTPNSPLHF. The CDR3 DNA sequence: TGTGCCAGTCAAATCGAGGACACTCCTAATTCACCCCTCCACTTT. This rearrangement joins TRBV2 to TRBJ1-6; a weak D match, TRBD1 (5 bases). V was cut by 9 bases and J by 6 bases, with 18 bases left in between. CDR3 length equals 15 residues. Germline CDR1 SNHLY, CDR2 FYNNEI.

The chain uses TRBV6-5 and TRBJ1-5; D is undetermined. CDR1 is MNHEY, CDR2 SVGAGI, per germline. This CDR3 region has 12 residues. V lost 4 bases to trimming and J lost 7 bases, with 8 bases between them. The CDR3 nucleotides read TGTGCCAGCAGTTCGACCCTGCAGCCCCAGCATTTT. It is translated as CASSSTLQPQHF.

The chain is built from TRBV25-1 and TRBJ1-6, with a tentative D call TRBD1 (5 bases). This CDR3 comprises 14 residues. Trimming removed 4 bases at V and 3 bases at J, with 7 bases between. The germline gives CDR1 MGHDK, CDR2 SYGVNS. The CDR3 nucleotides are TGTGCCAGCAGTGGCAGGGTCTATAATTCACCCCTCCACTTT. It codes for CASSGRVYNSPLHF.

The rearrangement uses TRBV2 and TRBJ2-5, with no clear D. CDR3 size: 15 residues. The germline V gene has CDR1 SNHLY and CDR2 FYNNEI. Deletions cut 3 bases from V and 0 bases from J, with 11 bases between. For the CDR3, the DNA is TGTGCCAGCAGTGAGGGCCGTCGGGACCAAGAGACCCAGTACTTC. Its translation: CASSEGRRDQETQYF.

The chain uses TRBV5-5 and TRBJ1-2, with 8 bases matching TRBD1. CDR1 SGHKS and CDR2 YYEKEE come from the germline V gene (reference sequence). This CDR3 spans 12 amino acids. V shed 2 bases and J 8 bases; nucleotides not matched to a gene: 2. CDR3 DNA sequence: TGTGCCAGCAGCTTCACAGGGGGAGGCTACACCTTC. Its translation is CASSFTGGGYTF.

V usage is TRBV7-2 and J usage is TRBJ2-1, with 8 positions matching TRBD1. Germline V gene sequence: CDR1 SGHTA, CDR2 FQGNSA. The CDR3 loop spans 11 amino acids. Germline trimming cut 5 bases from V and 13 bases from J; bases unmatched to any gene: 4. The CDR3 region is CASSQGQGQFF. In DNA form, the CDR3 reads TGTGCCAGCAGCCAAGGACAGGGTCAGTTCTTC.

DNA of the CDR3: TGTGCCAGCAGCCCCTACATCACCTACGAGCAGTACTTC. Protein product: CASSPYITYEQYF. The chain uses TRBV7-2 and TRBJ2-7; D ambiguous. The V end was cut by 5 bases, the J end by 2 bases, with 10 bases between. CDR3 length: 13 amino acids. Germline assignment: CDR1 SGHTA and CDR2 FQGNSA.

The rearrangement links TRBV5-6 to TRBJ1-4; a weak D match, TRBD1 (5 bases). CDR3 length: 14 amino acids. V lost 1 base and J 4 bases, leaving 8 bases between the germline ends. Germline CDR1 reads SGHDT; CDR2 reads YYEEEE. In DNA form, the CDR3 reads TGTGCCAGCAGCTTGCCAGGGAGTAATGAAAAACTGTTTTTT. The encoded protein is CASSLPGSNEKLFF.

This chain joins TRBV27 and TRBJ2-2, with 7 bases fitting TRBD1. The germline V gene has CDR1 MNHEY and CDR2 SMNVEV (reference sequence). With V trimmed by 5 bases and J by 4 bases, 10 bases remained unmatched. The CDR3 is 16 amino acids. The CDR3 DNA is TGTGCCAGCAGTAAAGGGACAGTTTCGTTCACCGGGGAGCTGTTTTTT. Its protein is CASSKGTVSFTGELFF.

The V call is TRBV5-6, the J call TRBJ2-7, with TRBD1 identical over 7 bases. In germline, CDR1 is SGHDT, CDR2 YYEEEE. The CDR3 has 13 residues. The V segment lost 4 bases and the J segment 2 bases; nucleotides outside the gene matches: 3. The CDR3 nucleotides are TGTGCCAGCAGCGTGGGACAGACCTACGAGCAGTACTTC. Translated: CASSVGQTYEQYF.

The genes are TRBV29-1 and TRBJ2-1; the D is unclear. V was trimmed by 7 bases and J by 10 bases, leaving 23 bases between them. Germline loops: CDR1 SQVTM, CDR2 ANQGSEA. The CDR3 is made up of 14 amino acids. CDR3 residues: CSAARSTPADEQFF. CDR3 coding DNA: TGCAGCGCTGCTCGGTCGACTCCGGCCGACGAGCAGTTCTTC.

The V call is TRBV7-2, the J call TRBJ1-4; TRBD1 is a possible D gene (6 bases). Trimming shortened V by 6 bases and J by 7 bases, and 15 bases separated the two germline ends. The CDR3 is made up of 14 amino acids. The germline V gene has CDR1 SGHTA and CDR2 FQGNSA. The DNA of the CDR3 is TGTGCCAGCAGTACAGGGCGGGCAGTTGAAAAACTGTTTTTT. Protein sequence: CASSTGRAVEKLFF.

The chain recombines TRBV30 with TRBJ2-7, with D unresolved. Trimming pared 8 bases from V and 6 bases from J, leaving 14 bases between. Germline values: CDR1 GTSNPN, CDR2 SVGIG (reference sequence). This CDR3 comprises 11 residues. The CDR3 spells CALGLSGEQYF. The CDR3 bases are TGTGCCCTAGGCCTCTCAGGCGAGCAGTACTTC. The full variable domain, its missing parts supplied by reference TRBV30 and TRBJ2-7, is SQTIHQWPATLVQPVGSPLSLECTVEGTSNPNLYWYRQAAGRGLQLLFYSVGIGQISSEVPQNLSASRPQDRQFILSSKKLLLSDSGFYLCALGLSGEQYFGPGTRLTVT.

The CDR3 nucleotides are TGTGCCAGCCGGGGGGCGGGCTCCTATAATTCACCCCTCCACTTT. It specifies CASRGAGSYNSPLHF. The chain couples TRBV27 to TRBJ1-6; a weak D match, TRBD1 (6 bases). Germline V gene data show CDR1 as MNHEY and CDR2 as SMNVEV (reference sequence). The CDR3 runs 15 residues. The V gene lost 8 bases and the J gene lost 0 bases, with 11 bases spanning the gap.

The chain uses TRBV28 and TRBJ2-7, with D possibly being TRBD1 (5 bases). Trimming removed 5 bases from V and 5 bases from J, with 10 bases in between. The CDR3 sequence is 12 residues long. Germline V gives CDR1 MDHEN, CDR2 SYDVKM. CDR3 in amino acids: CASSPGFNEQYF. The CDR3 DNA sequence: TGTGCCAGCAGTCCAGGGTTCAACGAGCAGTACTTC.

This clone was picked up one time. The chain combines TRBV5-1 with TRBJ2-7; maybe TRBD1 (6 bases). V lost 0 bases and J lost 6, with 19 bases in between. The CDR3 has 16 amino acids. Germline CDR1 SGHRS, CDR2 YFSETQ. This chain's CDR3 is CASSLVASGDRGEQYF. CDR3 nucleotide sequence: TGCGCCAGCAGCTTGGTAGCCTCAGGGGACCGGGGCGAGCAGTACTTC.

The V call is TRBV2, the J call TRBJ2-7; TRBD1 matches at 8 bases. The CDR3 spans 19 residues. From germline, CDR1 is SNHLY and CDR2 FYNNEI. The trim removed 5 bases at V and 1 base at J, leaving 19 bases unmatched. The CDR3 protein is CASSFRRTGNMGGSYEQYF. The CDR3 region has the DNA TGTGCCAGCAGTTTCCGTAGGACAGGGAATATGGGGGGTTCCTACGAGCAGTACTTC.

This sequence joins TRBV7-2 and TRBJ2-5, with 9 bases lining up with TRBD2. Losses at the gene ends were 2 bases for V and 13 bases for J; bases not matched to a gene: 14. Germline V gives CDR1 SGHTA, CDR2 FQGNSA. The length of the CDR3 is 15 residues. The CDR3 loop reads CASSLRAGGYRDRYF. The CDR3 bases are TGTGCCAGCAGCTTAAGAGCGGGGGGCTATAGAGACCGGTACTTC.

This chain joins TRBV15 and TRBJ2-7, with a weak D call TRBD2 (7 bases). The germline gives CDR1 LNHNV, CDR2 YYDKDF (reference sequence). The CDR3 totals 13 residues. The CDR3 DNA follows: TGTGCAACCGGGGAGGGGGTTTCCTACGAGCAGTACTTC. This encodes CATGEGVSYEQYF.

This chain links TRBV4-1 with TRBJ1-5; 7 positions match TRBD1. J was trimmed by 7 bases and V by 0 bases; bases with no gene match: 3. Germline V gene data show CDR1 as MGHRA and CDR2 as YSYEKL. This CDR3 spans 14 amino acids. CDR3 in amino acids: CASSQDDRAQPQHF. Here the CDR3 DNA reads TGCGCCAGCAGCCAAGATGACAGGGCGCAGCCCCAGCATTTT.

In DNA, the CDR3 is TGTGCCATCAGTGATAACGGCTTTAATGAAAAACTGTTTTTT. Translated, it gives CAISDNGFNEKLFF. This sequence joins TRBV10-3 and TRBJ1-4; no reliable D call. The CDR3 is made up of 14 amino acids. V lost 3 bases and J 4 bases, leaving 9 bases between the germline ends. Germline CDR1 and CDR2: ENHRY and SYGVKD.

The V and J genes are TRBV28 and TRBJ1-2; D remains unclear. The germline CDR1 and CDR2 sequences are MDHEN and SYDVKM. The CDR3 extends over 14 amino acids. V lost 2 bases to trimming and J lost 4 bases, with 11 bases between them. The CDR3 DNA reads TGTGCCAGCAGTTTAATGTCAGTGGGCTATGGCTACACCTTC. Residues: CASSLMSVGYGYTF.

V is TRBV30 and J is TRBJ2-5; D ambiguous. Between the trimmed V and J ends, which lost 0 bases and 6 bases, there was a span of 11 bases. This CDR3 region has 13 residues. Germline CDR1 GTSNPN, CDR2 SVGIG (reference sequence). The CDR3 here is CAWSVASGQTQYF. Here the CDR3 DNA reads TGTGCCTGGAGTGTAGCGTCTGGGCAGACCCAGTACTTC.

This clone was observed once. The chain employs TRBV28 and TRBJ1-2; D unclear. This CDR3 contains 13 residues. V gave up 7 bases and J gave up 3 bases, with 12 bases separating them. CDR1 is MDHEN, CDR2 SYDVKM, per germline. CDR3 DNA sequence: TGTGCCAGCAACTCGGACGGAGACTATGGCTACACCTTC. Protein: CASNSDGDYGYTF.

The chain couples TRBV5-6 to TRBJ2-1, with 9 bases matching TRBD2. CDR1 is SGHDT and CDR2 is YYEEEE in the germline V gene. The CDR3 is made up of 15 amino acids. The V and J ends lost 4 bases and 9 bases, in that order; junction bases with no gene match: 11. The CDR3 nucleotides are TGTGCCAGCAGCCCACGCGGGGGGGCGTTAGTTGAGCAGTTCTTC. It specifies CASSPRGGALVEQFF.

The genes are TRBV28 and TRBJ1-2, with TRBD1 matching over 7 bases. Germline assignment: CDR1 MDHEN and CDR2 SYDVKM. This CDR3 comprises 16 residues. J gave up 7 bases and V 5 bases, and 16 bases lay outside the gene matches. The CDR3 DNA sequence: TGTGCCAGCAGTCCCCCGTTACGACAGGGTGGCGGTGGCTACACCTTC. The encoded protein is CASSPPLRQGGGGYTF.